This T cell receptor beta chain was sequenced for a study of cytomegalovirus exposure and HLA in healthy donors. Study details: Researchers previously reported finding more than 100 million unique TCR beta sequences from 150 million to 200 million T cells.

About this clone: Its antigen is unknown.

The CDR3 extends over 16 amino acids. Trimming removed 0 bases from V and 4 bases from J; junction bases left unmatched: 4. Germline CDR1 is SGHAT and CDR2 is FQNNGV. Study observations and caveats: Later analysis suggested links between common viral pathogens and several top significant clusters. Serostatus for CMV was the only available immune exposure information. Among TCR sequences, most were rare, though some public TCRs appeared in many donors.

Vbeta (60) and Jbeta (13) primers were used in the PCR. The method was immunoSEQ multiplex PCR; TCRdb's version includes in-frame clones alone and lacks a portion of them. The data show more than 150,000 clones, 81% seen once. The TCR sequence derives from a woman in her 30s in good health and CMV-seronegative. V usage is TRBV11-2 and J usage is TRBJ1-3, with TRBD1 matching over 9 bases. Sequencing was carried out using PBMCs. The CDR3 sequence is CASSLERQGVGNTIYF. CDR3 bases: TGTGCCAGCAGCTTAGAAAGACAGGGGGTCGGAAACACCATATATTTT.